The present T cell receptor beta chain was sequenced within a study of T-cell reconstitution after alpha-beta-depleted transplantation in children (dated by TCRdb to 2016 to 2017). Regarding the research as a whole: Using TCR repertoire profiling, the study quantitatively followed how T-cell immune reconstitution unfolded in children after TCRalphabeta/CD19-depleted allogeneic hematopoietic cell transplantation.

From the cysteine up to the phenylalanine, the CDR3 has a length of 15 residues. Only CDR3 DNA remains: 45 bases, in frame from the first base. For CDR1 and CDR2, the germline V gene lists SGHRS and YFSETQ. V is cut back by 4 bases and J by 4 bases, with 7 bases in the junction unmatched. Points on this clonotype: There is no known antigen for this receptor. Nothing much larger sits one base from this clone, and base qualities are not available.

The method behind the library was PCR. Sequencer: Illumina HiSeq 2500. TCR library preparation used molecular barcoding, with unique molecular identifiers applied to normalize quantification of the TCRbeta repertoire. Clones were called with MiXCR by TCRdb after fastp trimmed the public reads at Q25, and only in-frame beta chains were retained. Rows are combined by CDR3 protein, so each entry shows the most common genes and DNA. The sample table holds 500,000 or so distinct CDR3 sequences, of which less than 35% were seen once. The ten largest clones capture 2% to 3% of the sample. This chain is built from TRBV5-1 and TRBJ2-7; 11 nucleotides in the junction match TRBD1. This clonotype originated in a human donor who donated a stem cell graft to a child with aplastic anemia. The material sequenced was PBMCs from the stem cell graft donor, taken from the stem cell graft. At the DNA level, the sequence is TGCGCCAGCAGCCCTTCAGGACAGGGGGCGTACGAGCAGTACTTC. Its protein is CASSPSGQGAYEQYF. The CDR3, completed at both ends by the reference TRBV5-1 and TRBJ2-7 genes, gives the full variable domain KAGVTQTPRYLIKTRGQQVTLSCSPISGHRSVSWYQQTPGQGLQFLFEYFSETQRNKGNFPGRFSGRQFSNSRSEMNVSTLELGDSALYLCASSPSGQGAYEQYFGPGTRLTVT.